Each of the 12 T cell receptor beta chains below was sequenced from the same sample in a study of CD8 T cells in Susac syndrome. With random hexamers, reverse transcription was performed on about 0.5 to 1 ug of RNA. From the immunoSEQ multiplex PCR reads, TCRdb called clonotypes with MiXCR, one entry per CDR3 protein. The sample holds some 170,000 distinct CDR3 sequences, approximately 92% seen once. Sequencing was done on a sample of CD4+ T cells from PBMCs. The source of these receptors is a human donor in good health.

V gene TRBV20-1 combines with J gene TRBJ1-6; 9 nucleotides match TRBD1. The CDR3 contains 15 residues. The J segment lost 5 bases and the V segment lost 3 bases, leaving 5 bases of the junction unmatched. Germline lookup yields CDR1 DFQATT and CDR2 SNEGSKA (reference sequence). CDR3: CSASGGQGNNSPLHF. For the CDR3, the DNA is TGCAGTGCTAGCGGGGGACAGGGCAATAATTCACCCCTCCACTTT.

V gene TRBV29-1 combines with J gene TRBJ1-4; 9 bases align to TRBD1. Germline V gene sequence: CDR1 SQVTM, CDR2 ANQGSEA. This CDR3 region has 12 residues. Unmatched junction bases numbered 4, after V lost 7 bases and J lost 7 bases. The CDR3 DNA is TGCAGCGGCGGACAGGGGAGTGAAAAACTGTTTTTT. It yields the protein CSGGQGSEKLFF.

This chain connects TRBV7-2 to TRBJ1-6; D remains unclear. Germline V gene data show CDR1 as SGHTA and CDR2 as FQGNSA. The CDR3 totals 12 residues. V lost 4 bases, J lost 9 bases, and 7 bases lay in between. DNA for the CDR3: TGTGCCAGCAGCTCCTCTCTTTCACCCCTCCACTTT. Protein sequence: CASSSSLSPLHF.

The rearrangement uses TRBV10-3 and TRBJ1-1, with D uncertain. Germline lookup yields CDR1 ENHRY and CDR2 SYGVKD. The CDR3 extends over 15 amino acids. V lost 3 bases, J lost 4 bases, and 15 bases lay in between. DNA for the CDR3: TGTGCCATCAGTGAAGGATCCAATGTAGGCACTGAAGCTTTCTTT. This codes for CAISEGSNVGTEAFF.

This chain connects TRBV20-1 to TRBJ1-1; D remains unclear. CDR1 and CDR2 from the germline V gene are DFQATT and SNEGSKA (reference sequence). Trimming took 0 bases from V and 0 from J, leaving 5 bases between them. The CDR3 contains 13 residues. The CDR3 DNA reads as TGCAGTGCTAGAGAACAGATGAACACTGAAGCTTTCTTT. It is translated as CSAREQMNTEAFF.

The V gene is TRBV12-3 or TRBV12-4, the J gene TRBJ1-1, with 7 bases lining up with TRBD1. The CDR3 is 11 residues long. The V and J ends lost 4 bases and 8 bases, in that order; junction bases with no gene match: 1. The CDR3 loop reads CASSSGQEAFF. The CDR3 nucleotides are TGTGCCAGCAGTTCGGGACAGGAAGCTTTCTTT.

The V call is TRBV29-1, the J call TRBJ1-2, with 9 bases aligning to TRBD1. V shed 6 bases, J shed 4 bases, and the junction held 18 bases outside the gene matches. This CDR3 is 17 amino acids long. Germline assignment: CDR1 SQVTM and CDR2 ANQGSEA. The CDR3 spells CSVAQGASSPGGYGYTF. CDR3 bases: TGCAGCGTGGCACAGGGGGCTTCTTCCCCGGGAGGCTATGGCTACACCTTC.

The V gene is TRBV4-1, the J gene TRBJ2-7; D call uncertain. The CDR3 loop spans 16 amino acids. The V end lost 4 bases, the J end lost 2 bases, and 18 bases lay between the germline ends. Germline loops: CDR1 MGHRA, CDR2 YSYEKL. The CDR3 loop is CASSLRSRTAAYEQYF. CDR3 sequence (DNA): TGCGCCAGCAGCCTCCGTTCGCGGACCGCCGCCTACGAGCAGTACTTC.

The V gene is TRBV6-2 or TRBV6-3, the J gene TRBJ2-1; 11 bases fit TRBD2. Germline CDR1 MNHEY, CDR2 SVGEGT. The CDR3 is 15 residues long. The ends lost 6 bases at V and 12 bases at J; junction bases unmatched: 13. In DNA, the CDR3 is TGTGCCAGCAGACCTAGCGGGGGGCCGAGTGGCGGGCAGTTCTTC. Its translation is CASRPSGGPSGGQFF.

CDR3: CASSIVAWSSYNEQFF. In DNA form, the CDR3 reads TGTGCCAGTAGTATTGTGGCGTGGAGTTCCTACAATGAGCAGTTCTTC. The V call is TRBV19, the J call TRBJ2-1; D gene uncertain. V dropped 3 bases and J dropped 1 base, with 13 bases sitting between them. In germline, CDR1 is LNHDA, CDR2 SQIVND (reference sequence). The CDR3 has 16 residues.

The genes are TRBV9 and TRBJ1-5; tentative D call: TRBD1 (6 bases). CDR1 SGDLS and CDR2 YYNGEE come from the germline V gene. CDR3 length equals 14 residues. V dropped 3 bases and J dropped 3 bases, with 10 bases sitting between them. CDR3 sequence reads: CASSGRGANQPQHF. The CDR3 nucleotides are TGTGCCAGCAGCGGAAGGGGGGCCAATCAGCCCCAGCATTTT. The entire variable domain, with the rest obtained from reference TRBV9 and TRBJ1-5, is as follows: DSGVTQTPKHLITATGQRVTLRCSPRSGDLSVYWYQQSLDQGLQFLIQYYNGEERAKGNILERFSAQQFPDLHSELNLSSLELGDSALYFCASSGRGANQPQHFGDGTRLSIL.

Here the CDR3 reads CASSVGRGTRAFF. In DNA, the CDR3 is TGTGCCAGCAGCGTCGGCAGGGGGACTCGAGCTTTCTTT. The chain joins TRBV9 to TRBJ1-1, with TRBD1 identical over 7 bases. The V segment lost 2 bases and the J segment 10 bases; nucleotides outside the gene matches: 8. CDR3 length equals 13 residues. Germline V CDR1 and CDR2: SGDLS, YYNGEE.